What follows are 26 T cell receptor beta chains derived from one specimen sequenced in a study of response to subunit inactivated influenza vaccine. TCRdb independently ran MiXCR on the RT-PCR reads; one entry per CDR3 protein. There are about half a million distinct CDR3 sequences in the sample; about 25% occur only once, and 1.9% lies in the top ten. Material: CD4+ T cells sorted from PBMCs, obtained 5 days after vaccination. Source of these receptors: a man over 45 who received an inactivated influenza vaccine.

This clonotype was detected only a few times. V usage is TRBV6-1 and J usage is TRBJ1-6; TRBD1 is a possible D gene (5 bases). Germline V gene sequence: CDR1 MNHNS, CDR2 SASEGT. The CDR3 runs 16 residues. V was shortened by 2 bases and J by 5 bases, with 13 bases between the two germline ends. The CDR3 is CASSERDGSNNSPLHF. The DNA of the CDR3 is TGTGCCAGCAGTGAACGGGACGGAAGTAATAATTCACCCCTCCACTTT.

The CDR3 region has the DNA TGTGCCAGCAGCGCAGGGGGAGGAACCGGGGAGCTGTTTTTT. Its protein is CASSAGGGTGELFF. The chain links TRBV9 to TRBJ2-2, with D possibly being TRBD1 (7 bases). CDR1 and CDR2 (germline): SGDLS, YYNGEE. Deletions cut 3 bases from V and 5 bases from J, with 11 bases between. CDR3 length: 14 amino acids.

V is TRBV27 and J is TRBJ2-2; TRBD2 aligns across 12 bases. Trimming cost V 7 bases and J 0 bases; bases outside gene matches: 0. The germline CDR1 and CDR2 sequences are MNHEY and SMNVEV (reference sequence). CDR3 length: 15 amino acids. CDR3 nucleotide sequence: TGTGCCAGCACTAGCGGGGGGGCGAACACCGGGGAGCTGTTTTTT. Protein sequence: CASTSGGANTGELFF.

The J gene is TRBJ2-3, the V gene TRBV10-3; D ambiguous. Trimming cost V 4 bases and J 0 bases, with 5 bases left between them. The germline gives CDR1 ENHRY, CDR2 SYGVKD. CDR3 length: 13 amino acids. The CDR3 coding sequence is TGTGCCATCAGTGCACACAGCACAGATACGCAGTATTTT. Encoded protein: CAISAHSTDTQYF.

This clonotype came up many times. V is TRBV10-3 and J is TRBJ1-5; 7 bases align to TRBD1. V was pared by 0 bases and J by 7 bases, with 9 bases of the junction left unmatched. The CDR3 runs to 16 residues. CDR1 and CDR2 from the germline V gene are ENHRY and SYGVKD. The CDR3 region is CAISESEAGGGQPQHF. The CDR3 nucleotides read TGTGCCATCAGTGAGTCGGAGGCAGGAGGGGGCCAGCCCCAGCATTTT.

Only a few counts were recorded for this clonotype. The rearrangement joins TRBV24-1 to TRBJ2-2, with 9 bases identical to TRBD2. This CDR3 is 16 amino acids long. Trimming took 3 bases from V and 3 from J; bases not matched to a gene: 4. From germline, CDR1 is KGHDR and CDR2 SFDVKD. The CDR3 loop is CATSDIAGEDTGELFF. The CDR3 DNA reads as TGTGCCACCAGTGATATAGCGGGAGAAGACACCGGGGAGCTGTTTTTT.

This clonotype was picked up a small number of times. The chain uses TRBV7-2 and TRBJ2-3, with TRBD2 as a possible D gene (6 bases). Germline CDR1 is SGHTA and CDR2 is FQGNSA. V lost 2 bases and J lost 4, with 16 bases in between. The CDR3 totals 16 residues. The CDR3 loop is CASSLMGGMKADTQYF. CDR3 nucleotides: TGTGCCAGCAGCTTAATGGGCGGGATGAAGGCAGATACGCAGTATTTT.

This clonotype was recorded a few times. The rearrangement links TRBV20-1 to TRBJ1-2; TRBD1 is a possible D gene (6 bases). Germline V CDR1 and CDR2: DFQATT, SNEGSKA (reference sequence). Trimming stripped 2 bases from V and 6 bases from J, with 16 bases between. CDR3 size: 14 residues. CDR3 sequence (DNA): TGCAGTGCTAGAAAACACAGGGTGCTGAATGGCTACACCTTC. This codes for CSARKHRVLNGYTF.

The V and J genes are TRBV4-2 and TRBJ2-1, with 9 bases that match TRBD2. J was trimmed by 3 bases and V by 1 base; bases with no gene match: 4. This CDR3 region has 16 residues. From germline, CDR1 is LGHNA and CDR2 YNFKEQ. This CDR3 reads CASSQVWRGGYNEQFF. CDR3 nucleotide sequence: TGTGCCAGCAGCCAAGTGTGGCGGGGGGGCTACAATGAGCAGTTCTTC.

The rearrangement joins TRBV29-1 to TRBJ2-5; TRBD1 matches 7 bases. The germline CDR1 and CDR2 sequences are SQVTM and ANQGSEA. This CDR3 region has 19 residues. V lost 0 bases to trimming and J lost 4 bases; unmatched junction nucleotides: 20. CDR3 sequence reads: CSVEELSLIGQGVLETQYF. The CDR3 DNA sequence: TGCAGCGTTGAAGAGCTTAGTCTCATCGGTCAGGGGGTTCTAGAGACCCAGTACTTC.

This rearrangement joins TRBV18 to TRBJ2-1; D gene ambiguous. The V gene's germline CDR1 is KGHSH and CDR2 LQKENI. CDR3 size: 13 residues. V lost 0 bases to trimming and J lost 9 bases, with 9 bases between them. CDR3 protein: CASSPPVETEQFF. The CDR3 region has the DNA TGTGCCAGCTCACCACCGGTCGAAACTGAGCAGTTCTTC.

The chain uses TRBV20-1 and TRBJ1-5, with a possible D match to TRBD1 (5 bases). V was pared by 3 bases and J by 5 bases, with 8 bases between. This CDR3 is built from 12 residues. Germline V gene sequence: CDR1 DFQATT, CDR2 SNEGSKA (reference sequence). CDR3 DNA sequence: TGCAGTGCTAGTGTGGGGGATCAGCCCCAGCATTTT. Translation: CSASVGDQPQHF.

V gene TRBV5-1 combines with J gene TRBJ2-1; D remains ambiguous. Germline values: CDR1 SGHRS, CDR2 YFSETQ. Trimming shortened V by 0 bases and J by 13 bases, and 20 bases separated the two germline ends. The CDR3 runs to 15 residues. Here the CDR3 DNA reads TGCGCCAGCAGCTTGGGGGCTGGACCTTCTAATATTCAGTTCTTC. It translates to CASSLGAGPSNIQFF.

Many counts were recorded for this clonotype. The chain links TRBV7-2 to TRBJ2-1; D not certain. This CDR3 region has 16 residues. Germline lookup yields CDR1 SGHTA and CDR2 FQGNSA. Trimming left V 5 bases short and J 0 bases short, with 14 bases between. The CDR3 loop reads CASSHKRLSSYNEQFF. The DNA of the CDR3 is TGTGCCAGCAGCCATAAGCGCCTTAGCTCCTACAATGAGCAGTTCTTC. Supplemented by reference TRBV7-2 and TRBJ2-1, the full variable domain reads GAGVSQSPSNKVTEKGKDVELRCDPISGHTALYWYRQSLGQGLEFLIYFQGNSAPDKSGLPSDRFSAERTGGSVSTLTIQRTQQEDSAVYLCASSHKRLSSYNEQFFGPGTRLTVL.

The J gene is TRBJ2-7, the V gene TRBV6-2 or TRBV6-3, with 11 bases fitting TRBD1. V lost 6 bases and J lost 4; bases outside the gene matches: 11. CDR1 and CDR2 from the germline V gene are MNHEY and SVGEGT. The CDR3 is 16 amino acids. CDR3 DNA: TGTGCCAGCAGCTCCACGAGGACAGGGGGCCGTTACGAGCAGTACTTC. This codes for CASSSTRTGGRYEQYF.

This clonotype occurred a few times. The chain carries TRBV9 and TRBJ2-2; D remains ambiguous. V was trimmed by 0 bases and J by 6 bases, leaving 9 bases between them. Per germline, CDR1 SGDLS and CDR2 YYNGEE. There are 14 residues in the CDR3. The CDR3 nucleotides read TGTGCCAGCAGCGTAGCTGGGGATCCCGGGGAGCTGTTTTTT. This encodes CASSVAGDPGELFF.

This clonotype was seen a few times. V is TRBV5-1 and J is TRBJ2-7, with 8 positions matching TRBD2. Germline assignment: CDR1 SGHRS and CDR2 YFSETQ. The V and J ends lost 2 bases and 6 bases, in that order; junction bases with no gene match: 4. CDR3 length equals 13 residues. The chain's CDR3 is CASSFTREGEQYF. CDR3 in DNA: TGCGCCAGCAGCTTCACCCGGGAGGGCGAGCAGTACTTC. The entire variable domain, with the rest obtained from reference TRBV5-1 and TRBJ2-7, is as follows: KAGVTQTPRYLIKTRGQQVTLSCSPISGHRSVSWYQQTPGQGLQFLFEYFSETQRNKGNFPGRFSGRQFSNSRSEMNVSTLELGDSALYLCASSFTREGEQYFGPGTRLTVT.

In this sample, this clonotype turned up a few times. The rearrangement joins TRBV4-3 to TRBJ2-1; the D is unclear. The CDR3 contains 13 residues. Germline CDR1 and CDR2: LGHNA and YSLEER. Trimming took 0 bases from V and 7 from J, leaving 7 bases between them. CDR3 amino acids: CASSQEVGNEQFF. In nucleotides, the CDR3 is TGCGCCAGCAGCCAAGAAGTGGGGAATGAGCAGTTCTTC.

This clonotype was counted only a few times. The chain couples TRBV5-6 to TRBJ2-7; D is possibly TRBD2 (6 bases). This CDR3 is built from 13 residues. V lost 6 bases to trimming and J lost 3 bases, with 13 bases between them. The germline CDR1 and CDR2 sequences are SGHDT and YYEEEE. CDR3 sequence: CASNRDWSYEQYF. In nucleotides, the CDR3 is TGTGCCAGCAACCGGGACTGGAGCTACGAGCAGTACTTC.

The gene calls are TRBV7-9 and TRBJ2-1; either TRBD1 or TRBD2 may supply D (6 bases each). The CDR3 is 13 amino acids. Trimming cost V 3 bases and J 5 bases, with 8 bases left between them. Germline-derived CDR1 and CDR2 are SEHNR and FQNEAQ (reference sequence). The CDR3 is CASSFRGHNEQFF. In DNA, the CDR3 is TGTGCCAGCAGCTTCCGGGGGCACAATGAGCAGTTCTTC.

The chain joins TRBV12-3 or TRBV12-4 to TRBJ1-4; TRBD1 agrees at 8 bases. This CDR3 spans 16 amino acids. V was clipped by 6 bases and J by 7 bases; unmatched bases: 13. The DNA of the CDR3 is TGTGCCAGCAGCCTCACCCTAGGACAGGGAACTGAAAAACTGTTTTTT. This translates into CASSLTLGQGTEKLFF.

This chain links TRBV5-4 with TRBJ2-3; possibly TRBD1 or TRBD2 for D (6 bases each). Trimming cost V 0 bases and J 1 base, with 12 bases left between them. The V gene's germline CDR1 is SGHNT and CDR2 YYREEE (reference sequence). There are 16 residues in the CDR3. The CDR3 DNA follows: TGTGCCAGCAGCTTGGGTGTCGGGGGCCGCACAGATACGCAGTATTTT. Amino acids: CASSLGVGGRTDTQYF.

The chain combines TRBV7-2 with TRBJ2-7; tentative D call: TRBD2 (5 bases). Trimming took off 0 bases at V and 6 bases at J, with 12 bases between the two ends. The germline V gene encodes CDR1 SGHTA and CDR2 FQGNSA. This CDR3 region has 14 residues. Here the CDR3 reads CASSLASGSSEQYF. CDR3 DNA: TGTGCCAGCAGCTTAGCATCGGGGTCGAGCGAGCAGTACTTC. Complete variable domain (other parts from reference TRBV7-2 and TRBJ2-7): GAGVSQSPSNKVTEKGKDVELRCDPISGHTALYWYRQSLGQGLEFLIYFQGNSAPDKSGLPSDRFSAERTGGSVSTLTIQRTQQEDSAVYLCASSLASGSSEQYFGPGTRLTVT.

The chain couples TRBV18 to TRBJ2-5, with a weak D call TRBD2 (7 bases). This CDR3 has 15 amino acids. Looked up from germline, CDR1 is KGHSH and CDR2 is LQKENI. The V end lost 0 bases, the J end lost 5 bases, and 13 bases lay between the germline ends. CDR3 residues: CASSPPNREGETQYF. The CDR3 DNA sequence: TGTGCCAGCTCACCACCGAACAGGGAGGGGGAGACCCAGTACTTC.

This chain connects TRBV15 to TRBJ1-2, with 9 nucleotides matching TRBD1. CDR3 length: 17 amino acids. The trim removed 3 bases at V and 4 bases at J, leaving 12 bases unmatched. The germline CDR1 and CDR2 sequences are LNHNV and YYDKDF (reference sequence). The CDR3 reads CATSREAPTGGGYGYTF. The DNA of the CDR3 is TGTGCCACCAGCAGGGAGGCACCGACAGGGGGAGGCTATGGCTACACCTTC. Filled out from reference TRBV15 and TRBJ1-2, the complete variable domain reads DAMVIQNPRYQVTQFGKPVTLSCSQTLNHNVMYWYQQKSSQAPKLLFHYYDKDFNNEADTPDNFQSRRPNTSFCFLDIRSPGLGDTAMYLCATSREAPTGGGYGYTFGSGTRLTVV.

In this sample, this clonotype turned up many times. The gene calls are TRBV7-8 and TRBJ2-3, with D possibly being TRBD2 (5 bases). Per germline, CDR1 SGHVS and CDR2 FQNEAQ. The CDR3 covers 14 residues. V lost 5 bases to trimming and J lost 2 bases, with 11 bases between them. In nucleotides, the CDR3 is TGTGCCAGCAGCCCGAGAGGGTTCACAGATACGCAGTATTTT. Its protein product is CASSPRGFTDTQYF.